A selection of T cell receptor beta chains follows, all from one sample in a study of T cell responses to AZD1222 COVID-19 vaccine. Clones were sequenced by immunoSEQ multiplex PCR, and TCRdb holds only the in-frame ones, with some missing. The data show roughly 160,000 clones, approximately 90% seen once. Sequenced material: peripheral blood, taken on day 0 of AZD1222 vaccination. Receptors originate from an adult in good health. The CDR3 runs from the conserved cysteine through the conserved F or W. A D gene is named only where the DNA matches it firmly. Clone size, where shown, is once, few, many, or a class for clones that have expanded.

V gene	clone size	J gene	D gene	CDR3 protein	CDR3 DNA
TRBV7-9	.	TRBJ2-3	TRBD2	CASSSPPGGASTDTQYF	TGTGCCAGCAGCTCCCCGCCGGGGGGTGCTAGCACAGATACGCAGTATTTT
TRBV5-6	.	TRBJ1-1	.	CASSGTRNTEAFF	TGTGCCAGCAGCGGAACAAGGAACACTGAAGCTTTCTTT
TRBV9	.	TRBJ2-5	.	CASSVDRGEGETQYF	TGTGCCAGCAGCGTAGATAGGGGGGAGGGAGAGACCCAGTACTTC
TRBV5-4	.	TRBJ2-7	.	CASSLAGGWNDEQYF	TGTGCCAGCAGCTTGGCTGGCGGGTGGAATGACGAGCAGTACTTC
TRBV7-2	.	TRBJ1-2	.	CASSGIYGYTF	TGTGCCAGCAGCGGAATATATGGCTACACCTTC
TRBV13	.	TRBJ1-2	.	CASSPIDQNYGYTF	TGTGCCAGCAGCCCTATAGACCAAAACTATGGCTACACCTTC
TRBV28	.	TRBJ1-2	.	CASSSRGYTF	TGTGCCAGCAGTTCTCGAGGCTACACCTTC
TRBV3-1/TRBV3-2	once	TRBJ1-1	TRBD1	CASSPRDRGAFF	TGTGCCAGCAGCCCCCGGGACAGGGGGGCTTTCTTT
TRBV19	.	TRBJ1-1	.	CASRVRTENTEAFF	TGTGCCAGTAGGGTCCGGACAGAGAACACTGAAGCTTTCTTT
TRBV7-2	.	TRBJ1-6	.	CASASQRGRNSPLHF	TGTGCCAGCGCATCCCAACGGGGCCGGAATTCACCCCTCCACTTT
TRBV5-5	.	TRBJ1-1	.	CASSLNPRGPESMNTEAFF	TGTGCCAGCAGCTTGAATCCCCGGGGTCCTGAGAGCATGAACACTGAAGCTTTCTTT
TRBV12-3/TRBV12-4	.	TRBJ1-5	TRBD1	CASRGTVDQPQHF	TGTGCCAGCAGGGGGACAGTAGATCAGCCCCAGCATTTT
TRBV6-5	few	TRBJ1-1	.	CASSPTEMNTEAFF	TGTGCCAGCAGTCCGACAGAGATGAACACTGAAGCTTTCTTT
TRBV19	.	TRBJ1-1	TRBD1	CASSRDRTNTEAFF	TGTGCCTCTTCCCGGGACAGGACGAACACTGAAGCTTTCTTT
TRBV19	.	TRBJ2-7	TRBD2	CASSPTSGGRGEQYF	TGTGCCAGTAGTCCGACTAGCGGGGGCAGGGGAGAGCAGTACTTC
TRBV14	.	TRBJ2-7	.	CASSSQYYEQYF	TGTGCCAGCAGTTCACAGTACTACGAGCAGTACTTC
TRBV12-3/TRBV12-4	.	TRBJ1-2	.	CASSLGTNYGYTF	TGTGCCAGCAGCCTCGGGACCAACTATGGCTACACCTTC
TRBV7-2	.	TRBJ2-1	.	CASSPSSVKFYNEQFF	TGTGCCAGCAGCCCCAGCAGCGTCAAATTCTACAATGAGCAGTTCTTC
TRBV19	.	TRBJ2-2	TRBD1	CATRDRGVGELFF	TGTGCCACCAGGGACAGGGGGGTCGGGGAGCTGTTTTTT
TRBV3-1/TRBV3-2	.	TRBJ2-6	.	CASSQDWGSSGANVLTF	TGTGCCAGCAGCCAAGATTGGGGGAGCTCTGGGGCCAACGTCCTGACTTTC
TRBV19	.	TRBJ1-1	.	CASSIAGTPNTEAFF	TGTGCCAGTAGTATTGCCGGGACACCGAACACTGAAGCTTTCTTT
TRBV5-4	.	TRBJ2-3	.	CASSPLRAADTQYF	TGTGCCAGCAGCCCCCTCCGAGCCGCAGATACGCAGTATTTT
TRBV6-2/TRBV6-3	.	TRBJ1-5	.	CASSNSRRGVGQPQHF	TGTGCCAGCAGCAACTCGAGAAGGGGAGTGGGTCAGCCCCAGCATTTT
TRBV9	.	TRBJ2-5	TRBD2	CASSESGLAVETQYF	TGTGCCAGCAGCGAATCGGGACTAGCGGTAGAGACCCAGTACTTC
TRBV5-6	.	TRBJ1-4	.	CASSLARGGYEKLFF	TGTGCCAGCAGCTTGGCACGGGGGGGATATGAAAAACTGTTTTTT
TRBV6-5	.	TRBJ1-4	.	CASSSAPGLLFF	TGTGCCAGCAGTTCGGCACCGGGGTTACTGTTTTTT
TRBV5-6	.	TRBJ1-1	.	CASSPDSDGGTEAFF	TGTGCCAGCAGCCCCGATTCAGATGGCGGCACTGAAGCTTTCTTT
TRBV7-9	once	TRBJ2-5	.	CASSENNREWGETQYF	TGTGCCAGCAGCGAGAACAACAGGGAGTGGGGTGAGACCCAGTACTTC
TRBV9	.	TRBJ2-1	TRBD2	CASSVASGRAEGEQFF	TGTGCCAGCAGCGTGGCTAGCGGGAGGGCCGAGGGTGAGCAGTTCTTC
TRBV28	.	TRBJ2-7	.	CASSTGFGSYEQYF	TGTGCCAGCAGTACAGGGTTTGGGTCCTACGAGCAGTACTTC